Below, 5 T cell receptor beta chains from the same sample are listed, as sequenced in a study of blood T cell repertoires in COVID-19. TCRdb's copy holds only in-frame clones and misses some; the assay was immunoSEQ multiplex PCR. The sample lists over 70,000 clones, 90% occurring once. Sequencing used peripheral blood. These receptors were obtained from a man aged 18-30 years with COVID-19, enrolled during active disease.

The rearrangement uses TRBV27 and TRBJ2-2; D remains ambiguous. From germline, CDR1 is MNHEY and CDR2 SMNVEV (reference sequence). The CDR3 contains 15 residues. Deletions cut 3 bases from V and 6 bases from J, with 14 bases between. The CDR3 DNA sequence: TGTGCCAGCAGTTTGGGCAGCTTTGTGTCCGGGGAGCTGTTTTTT. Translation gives CASSLGSFVSGELFF.

In DNA form, the CDR3 reads TGTGCCAGCAGCTTAGCCACCAGGGGGAGTCCGGATGAGCAGTTCTTC. This translates into CASSLATRGSPDEQFF. The chain links TRBV7-9 to TRBJ2-1, with 7 bases aligning to TRBD1. This CDR3 contains 16 residues. J gave up 8 bases and V 0 bases, and 10 bases lay outside the gene matches. Per the germline V gene, CDR1 is SEHNR and CDR2 is FQNEAQ (reference sequence).

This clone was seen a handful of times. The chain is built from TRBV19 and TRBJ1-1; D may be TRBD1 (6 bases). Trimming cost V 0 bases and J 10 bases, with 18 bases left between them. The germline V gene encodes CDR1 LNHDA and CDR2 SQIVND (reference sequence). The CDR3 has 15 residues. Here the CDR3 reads CASSIDRDKPASAFF. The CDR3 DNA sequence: TGTGCCAGTAGTATAGACCGGGACAAGCCTGCTTCAGCTTTCTTT.

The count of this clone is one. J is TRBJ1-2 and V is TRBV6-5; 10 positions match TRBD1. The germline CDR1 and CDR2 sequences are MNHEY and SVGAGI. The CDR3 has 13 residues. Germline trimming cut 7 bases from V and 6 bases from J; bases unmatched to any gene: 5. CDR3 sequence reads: CASTRDRGNGYTF. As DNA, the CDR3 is TGTGCCAGCACCCGGGACAGGGGCAATGGCTACACCTTC.

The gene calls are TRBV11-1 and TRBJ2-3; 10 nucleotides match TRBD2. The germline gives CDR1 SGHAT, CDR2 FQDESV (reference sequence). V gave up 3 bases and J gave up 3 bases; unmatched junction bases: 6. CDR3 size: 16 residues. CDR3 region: CASSLDLAGVTDTQYF. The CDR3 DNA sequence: TGTGCCAGCAGCTTGGATCTAGCGGGAGTTACAGATACGCAGTATTTT.